This TCR beta chain was sequenced in a study of T cells in narcolepsy. For the study at large: Donors had narcolepsy type 1 or type 2, or were healthy controls.

Study conclusions and caveats: Healthy controls reportedly lacked the autoreactive clonotypes serially found in patients' blood. No autoreactive T cell clone sequences appeared in some memory CD4+ repertoires.

V lost 8 bases and J 2 bases, leaving 10 bases between the germline ends. Germline V gene sequence: CDR1 LNHDA, CDR2 SQIVND (reference sequence). The CDR3 loop spans 13 amino acids. As for this clone: The antigen is not known.

Assay used: immunoSEQ multiplex PCR; TCRdb lists only in-frame clones, some missing. The table has 20,000 to 30,000 clones, roughly four fifths seen once; the top ten hold 0.9% to 1.2%. The chain joins TRBV19 to TRBJ1-3; a possible D gene is TRBD1 (6 bases). This receptor was identified in a human donor in good health. Sequenced material: memory (CD45RA-) CD4+ T cells from blood. CDR3 nucleotide sequence: TGTGCCAGTGGACAGACGGCTGGAAACACCATATATTTT. Translating gives CASGQTAGNTIYF.